The rows below give T cell receptor beta chains drawn from one sample of a study of lymphopenia after photon versus proton radiotherapy. Method: immunoSEQ multiplex PCR; TCRdb's copy keeps in-frame clones and lacks some. Of about 50,000 clones listed, under 95% are singletons. The sample in question was peripheral blood, obtained from a patient treated with photon-based radiotherapy. These receptors all come from a woman in her 40s with cholangiocarcinoma. Each CDR3 is given with its conserved first and last residue. Fields, in order: clone size, J gene, V gene, D gene, CDR3 DNA, CDR3 protein. A D gene is named only where the DNA matches it firmly. Clone size is shown for a subset of rows, as once, few, many or a class of expanded clone.

>NA|TRBJ2-1|TRBV29-1|NA
TGCAGCGTCTCCGGAGGCTACAATGAGCAGTTCTTC
CSVSGGYNEQFF
>NA|TRBJ2-2|TRBV7-6|NA
TGTGCCAGCAGCTTAGCCTCCGCCACCGGGGAGCTGTTTTTT
CASSLASATGELFF
>NA|TRBJ2-7|TRBV5-1|NA
TGCGCCAGCAGCTTGGACGGACGGAGCTACGAGCAGTACTTC
CASSLDGRSYEQYF
>NA|TRBJ1-4|TRBV18|NA
TGTGCCAGCTCACCGACGGCTAATGAAAAACTGTTTTTT
CASSPTANEKLFF
>once|TRBJ2-5|TRBV11-2|TRBD2
TGTGCCAGCGCGGGACTAGCGGGAGAGACCCAGTACTTC
CASAGLAGETQYF
>NA|TRBJ2-7|TRBV5-1|NA
TGCGCCAGCAGCGGCGGACTCGCACACTACGAGCAGTACTTC
CASSGGLAHYEQYF
>NA|TRBJ1-6|TRBV5-1|TRBD1
TGCGCCAGCAGCCGGGACGGGACAGTAACTTCACCCCTCCACTTT
CASSRDGTVTSPLHF
>NA|TRBJ1-3|TRBV6-5|NA
TGTGCCAGCACGGGGGGAAACACCATATATTTT
CASTGGNTIYF
>NA|TRBJ1-3|TRBV19|TRBD1
TGTGCCAGTAGCCCGACAGGGGTCGGCCTCTCTGGAAACACCATATATTTT
CASSPTGVGLSGNTIYF
>NA|TRBJ1-2|TRBV27|TRBD1
TGTGCCAGCAGTACGACAGGGTGGACGCTACATGGCTACACCTTC
CASSTTGWTLHGYTF
>NA|TRBJ2-2|TRBV7-2|TRBD1
TGTGCCAGCAGCTTAAAGCCCCCGACAGGGTCGAACACCGGGGAGCTGTTTTTT
CASSLKPPTGSNTGELFF
>NA|TRBJ2-2|TRBV5-1|TRBD1
TGCGCCAGCAGCTTGATGGGACAGGGGTCCGGGGAGCTGTTTTTT
CASSLMGQGSGELFF
>NA|TRBJ1-6|TRBV28|NA
TGTGCCAGCATGAGTTCCGTCAGGGCGCCCGAACCCCTCCACTTT
CASMSSVRAPEPLHF
>NA|TRBJ1-4|TRBV6-1|TRBD1
TGTGCCAGCAACGGGGACAGAGAAAAACTGTTTTTT
CASNGDREKLFF
>NA|TRBJ1-2|TRBV5-8|TRBD1
TGTGCCAGCAGCAATAGTGGGACAGGGTATAACTATGGCTACACCTTC
CASSNSGTGYNYGYTF
>few|TRBJ1-1|TRBV5-1|NA
TGCGCCAGCAGCTATCAGACAGGCCCCGAAGCTTTCTTT
CASSYQTGPEAFF
>medium-sized|TRBJ2-1|TRBV10-1|NA
TGCGCCAGCAGTAATGGTGGGCAAAGTGAGCAGTTCTTC
CASSNGGQSEQFF
>NA|TRBJ1-4|TRBV2|TRBD1
TGTGCCAGCAGTGGGTACAGGGGACGAAATGAAAAACTGTTTTTT
CASSGYRGRNEKLFF
>NA|TRBJ1-3|TRBV7-2|NA
TGTGCCAGCAGTCGACAAGAAACAGGCTCTGGAAACACCATATATTTT
CASSRQETGSGNTIYF
>NA|TRBJ1-5|TRBV28|TRBD1
TGTGCCAGCAGACCTACAGGGGATAGCAATCAGCCCCAGCATTTT
CASRPTGDSNQPQHF
>NA|TRBJ1-5|TRBV5-4|TRBD1
TGTGCCAGCAGCCTATCCTGGACAGGGAGCAATCAGCCCCAGCATTTT
CASSLSWTGSNQPQHF
>once|TRBJ2-2|TRBV19|NA
TGTGCCAGTAGTATAGGGATGGGGCCGAACACCGGGGAGCTGTTTTTT
CASSIGMGPNTGELFF
>NA|TRBJ2-7|TRBV2|TRBD2
TGTGCCAGCAGTGAACTGGGATGGCTAGCGGATTCCTACGAGCAGTACTTC
CASSELGWLADSYEQYF
>NA|TRBJ2-7|TRBV6-5|TRBD1
TGTGCCAGCAGTTACTCAGGGGACAGGGGACACGAGCAGTACTTC
CASSYSGDRGHEQYF
>NA|TRBJ2-2|TRBV10-2|NA
TGCGCCAGCTCACCCCAGGCGATCACCGGGGAGCTGTTTTTT
CASSPQAITGELFF
>NA|TRBJ2-7|TRBV18|TRBD1
TGTGCCAGCTCACGGGGACAGGGTAACAACGAGCAGTACTTC
CASSRGQGNNEQYF
>NA|TRBJ2-3|TRBV2|NA
TGTGCCAGCAGTGTAGTCCCCGGGCTTATCACAGATACGCAGTATTTT
CASSVVPGLITDTQYF
>NA|TRBJ1-1|TRBV5-1|NA
TGCGCCAGCAGCTTGGGGGATTATCCGAACACTGAAGCTTTCTTT
CASSLGDYPNTEAFF
>once|TRBJ2-2|TRBV6-5|NA
TGTGCCAGCAGTTACTCGCAAGGAAGGTCCACCGGGGAGCTGTTTTTT
CASSYSQGRSTGELFF
>NA|TRBJ1-5|TRBV9|TRBD1
TGTGCCAGCAGCGCCACAGGGGGGAATCAGCCCCAGCATTTT
CASSATGGNQPQHF
>NA|TRBJ1-2|TRBV6-1|NA
TGTGCCAGCAGCCTGGGACGGGACTATGGCTACACCTTC
CASSLGRDYGYTF
>NA|TRBJ1-2|TRBV5-4|NA
TGTGCCAGCAGCTTGAAAGGGGGAGGCTATGGCTACACCTTC
CASSLKGGGYGYTF
>NA|TRBJ2-5|TRBV4-2|TRBD2
TGTGCCAGCAGCCAAGGAGGAAGCGGGGTAGAGACCCAGTACTTC
CASSQGGSGVETQYF
>NA|TRBJ1-5|TRBV30|NA
TGTGCCTGGAGTGTACGGAGGGGGTTGGCGTCGCAGCCCCAGCATTTT
CAWSVRRGLASQPQHF
>NA|TRBJ2-3|TRBV4-2|TRBD2
TGTGCCAGCAGCCAAGAGGTTTCCAGCGGGAGGCCGATGGCAGATACGCAGTATTTT
CASSQEVSSGRPMADTQYF
>NA|TRBJ1-3|TRBV30|TRBD1
TGTGCCTCTTCGGACAGGGGAAACACCATATATTTT
CASSDRGNTIYF
>NA|TRBJ1-5|TRBV27|NA
TGTGCCAGCTTCCCGATCTCGGGGGGGGATCAGCCCCAGCATTTT
CASFPISGGDQPQHF
>NA|TRBJ2-7|TRBV6-1|NA
TGTGCCAGCAGTCATCTACGGGGGAACAACGAGCAGTACTTC
CASSHLRGNNEQYF
>NA|TRBJ1-2|TRBV6-6|TRBD1
TGTGCCAGCAGTCAGGGACAGGGGGGTGATGGCTACACCTTC
CASSQGQGGDGYTF
>NA|TRBJ1-1|TRBV7-9|NA
TGTGCCAGCAGCTTAGCTCGAGGGGCTACGGACACTGAAGCTTTCTTT
CASSLARGATDTEAFF
>NA|TRBJ1-1|TRBV5-4|NA
TGTGCCAGCAGCCAAGGCAGGGGCCTAACTGAAGCTTTCTTT
CASSQGRGLTEAFF
>NA|TRBJ1-1|TRBV5-4|NA
TGTGCCAGCAGCTTGGATATGACAGGAGGGAACACTGAAGCTTTCTTT
CASSLDMTGGNTEAFF
>once|TRBJ2-1|TRBV13|TRBD2
TGTGCCAGCAGCTTAGTTGGCGGGAGCTCCTACAATGAGCAGTTCTTC
CASSLVGGSSYNEQFF
>NA|TRBJ2-5|TRBV10-3|TRBD1
TGTGCCATCAGTTCCGGGACAGGGTCGTCCGAGACCCAGTACTTC
CAISSGTGSSETQYF
>NA|TRBJ2-3|TRBV6-5|NA
TGTGCCAGCAGTTACTCCGGGAGTAACACAGATACGCAGTATTTT
CASSYSGSNTDTQYF
>few|TRBJ2-5|TRBV7-6|TRBD2
TGTGCCAGCAGCTTCAGCGGGAGGGGGCAAGAGACCCAGTACTTC
CASSFSGRGQETQYF
>NA|TRBJ2-7|TRBV19|TRBD1
TGTGCCAGTAGCGGAAAGGGCAGGGGGCTTCTTGACGAGCAGTACTTC
CASSGKGRGLLDEQYF
>NA|TRBJ2-3|TRBV29-1|NA
TGCAGCGTTGGAAGACAGACCCCTAGCACAGATACGCAGTATTTT
CSVGRQTPSTDTQYF
>NA|TRBJ2-1|TRBV4-1|NA
TGCGCCAGCAGCCAAGATCTGAATGAGCAGTTCTTC
CASSQDLNEQFF
>NA|TRBJ2-3|TRBV30|NA
TGTGCCTGGAGTGATCCCAAAAAATCCCCAGATACGCAGTATTTT
CAWSDPKKSPDTQYF
>NA|TRBJ1-2|TRBV27|NA
TGTGCCAGCAGTTGGGGACGGGATTATGGCTACACCTTC
CASSWGRDYGYTF